A selection of T cell receptor beta chains follows, all from one sample in a study of radiotherapy plus CTLA-4 blockade in lung cancer. The table came from immunoSEQ multiplex PCR; TCRdb's copy has only in-frame clones and leaves some out. Here the sample spans about 100,000 clones, about four fifths being singletons. The specimen was peripheral blood, collected from a patient treated with radiotherapy plus ipilimumab. The receptors originated from a human donor with non-small cell lung cancer who had stable disease on radiotherapy plus ipilimumab. The CDR3 runs from the conserved cysteine through the conserved F or W. The D gene is left open where the match is weak. Clone size appears in some rows only: once, few, many, or a class for an expanded clone.

>.|TRBJ1-1|.|TRBV7-9
TGTGCCAGCAGTCTAGGGGCCGGGGACACTGAAGCTTTCTTT
CASSLGAGDTEAFF
>.|TRBJ2-5|.|TRBV7-3
TGTGCCAGCAGCTCGGGAGTACAAGAGACCCAGTACTTC
CASSSGVQETQYF
>.|TRBJ1-5|TRBD1|TRBV6-5
TGTGCCAGCAGTTCACAGGGGGCAGGCAATCAGCCCCAGCATTTT
CASSSQGAGNQPQHF
>few|TRBJ2-3|.|TRBV7-8
TGTGCCAGCAGCTTAAGTCCAGGCTACACAGATACGCAGTATTTT
CASSLSPGYTDTQYF
>.|TRBJ1-4|.|TRBV7-3
TGTGCCAGCGCCGGGGGGATGTGGGAAAAACTGTTTTTT
CASAGGMWEKLFF
>.|TRBJ1-2|.|TRBV2
TGTGCCAGCAGTGAGACAAGCAACTATGGCTACACCTTC
CASSETSNYGYTF
>.|TRBJ2-2|TRBD2|TRBV4-2
TGTGCCAGCAGCCAAGTCCGAGCGGGGACCATCTCCGGGGAGCTGTTTTTT
CASSQVRAGTISGELFF
>.|TRBJ2-5|.|TRBV5-1
TGCGCCAGCAGCTTAAACGGGAACCGAGAGACCCAGTACTTC
CASSLNGNRETQYF
>.|TRBJ1-1|.|TRBV19
TGTGCCACCACCCTGATGGGCGCGGGAACTGAAGCTTTCTTT
CATTLMGAGTEAFF
>.|TRBJ2-3|TRBD2|TRBV28
TGTGCCAGCAGTTTAATGGGACTAGCGAGCACAGATACGCAGTATTTT
CASSLMGLASTDTQYF
>.|TRBJ2-1|.|TRBV2
TGTGCCAGCAGACTAGAGCGGTTCTTC
CASRLERFF
>.|TRBJ2-2|.|TRBV5-1
TGCGCCAGCAGCTTGGAAGGGACCGGGGAGCTGTTTTTT
CASSLEGTGELFF
>.|TRBJ1-5|.|TRBV7-2
TGTGCCAGCAGTCACGGGGTGGGGGCAGGTCAGCCCCAGCATTTT
CASSHGVGAGQPQHF
>.|TRBJ2-5|.|TRBV9
TGTGCCAGCAGCCCCTGGGCAGGGCGGGAGACCCAGTACTTC
CASSPWAGRETQYF
>.|TRBJ1-1|.|TRBV27
TGTGCCAGCAGTATCCGGACATTCGTTTCGAACACTGAAGCTTTCTTT
CASSIRTFVSNTEAFF
>.|TRBJ2-7|.|TRBV28
TGTGCCAGCAGTTTACGTTCTGGCAGGGGTCAATCCTACGAGCAGTACTTC
CASSLRSGRGQSYEQYF
>.|TRBJ2-2|TRBD2|TRBV13
TGTGCCAGCAGCTTGGGGGCGGGGGGCCCCGCGTCTCCCACCGGGGAGCTGTTTTTT
CASSLGAGGPASPTGELFF
>few|TRBJ2-1|.|TRBV30
TGTGCCTGGAGTGTACGGGGGGCGACCGAGCAGTTCTTC
CAWSVRGATEQFF
>once|TRBJ1-1|TRBD1|TRBV5-6
TGTGCCAGCAGCTTCGACAGGGACCCTGAAGCTTTCTTT
CASSFDRDPEAFF
>.|TRBJ1-3|.|TRBV9
TGTGCCAGCAGCGTAGATGGGGGAGGAAACACCATATATTTT
CASSVDGGGNTIYF
>.|TRBJ2-7|.|TRBV19
TGTGCCAGTAGTATGGCGGGACGGACCACCTACGAGCAGTACTTC
CASSMAGRTTYEQYF
>.|TRBJ1-1|.|TRBV7-2
TGTGCCAGCAGCCCCGGGACCCAAGCTTTCTTT
CASSPGTQAFF
>.|TRBJ2-7|TRBD2|TRBV6-5
TGTGCCAGCAGCTCGGGACTAGCGGGAGTCTACGAGCAGTACTTC
CASSSGLAGVYEQYF
>.|TRBJ1-6|TRBD1|TRBV28
TGTGCCAGCAGTCCGACAGGGGGGTATAATTCACCCCTCCACTTT
CASSPTGGYNSPLHF
>.|TRBJ2-3|TRBD1|TRBV2
TGTGCCAGCAGCACCCGACAGGGGAGCACAGATACGCAGTATTTT
CASSTRQGSTDTQYF
>.|TRBJ2-5|.|TRBV18
TGTGCCAGCTCACCGCGGTTTCAAGCACAAGAGACCCAGTACTTC
CASSPRFQAQETQYF
>.|TRBJ1-2|.|TRBV9
TGTGCCAGCAGCGAAATTCACAGTAACTATGGCTACACCTTC
CASSEIHSNYGYTF
>few|TRBJ1-5|.|TRBV18
TGTGCCAGCTCACCACAGGGTGCAGGGCAGCCCCAGCATTTT
CASSPQGAGQPQHF
>.|TRBJ2-7|.|TRBV28
TGTGCCAGCAAACTAGGGACCTACGAGCAGTACTTC
CASKLGTYEQYF
>.|TRBJ1-2|TRBD1|TRBV6-5
TGTGCCAGCAGCGGGGACAGGGTTAACTATGGCTACACCTTC
CASSGDRVNYGYTF
>.|TRBJ2-7|TRBD2|TRBV13
TGTGCCAGCAGCTTCCGGGCCAGACTAGCGGGGGAGTCCTACGAGCAGTACTTC
CASSFRARLAGESYEQYF
>.|TRBJ2-7|.|TRBV5-1
TGCGCCAGCAGACCTGCGTTGGTCTCCTACGAGCAGTACTTC
CASRPALVSYEQYF
>.|TRBJ2-5|.|TRBV6-1
TGTGCCAGCAGTGAAACTTGGGAAGAGACCCAGTACTTC
CASSETWEETQYF
>.|TRBJ1-2|.|TRBV5-4
TGTGCCAGCAGCTTGTCGGGGTTAGGGATCTATGGCTACACCTTC
CASSLSGLGIYGYTF
>few|TRBJ1-1|TRBD1|TRBV7-9
TGTGCCGGCTACAGGGGGCGTACTGAAGCTTTCTTT
CAGYRGRTEAFF
>few|TRBJ1-4|.|TRBV18
TGTGCCAGCTCACCACAGGGGGGAGGAGAAAAACTGTTTTTT
CASSPQGGGEKLFF
>.|TRBJ1-4|.|TRBV5-8
TGTGCCAGCAGCTTGCTAAGTGAAAAACTGTTTTTT
CASSLLSEKLFF
>.|TRBJ2-7|.|TRBV10-3
TGTGCCATCAGGTCGGTACAAGACGAGCAGTACTTC
CAIRSVQDEQYF
>.|TRBJ2-3|TRBD1|TRBV23-1
TGCGCCAGCAGTCGCCGCTCCGGGACAGATCTTTATGCAGATACGCAGTATTTT
CASSRRSGTDLYADTQYF
>.|TRBJ1-6|TRBD1|TRBV5-1
TGCGCCAGCAGCTCGGCCGCAGGGACAGGGGACTCACCCCTCCACTTT
CASSSAAGTGDSPLHF
>.|TRBJ1-5|TRBD1|TRBV14
TGTGCCAGCAGCCAACCGGGACAGGGGCCCAATCAGCCCCAGCATTTT
CASSQPGQGPNQPQHF
>.|TRBJ2-2|.|TRBV19
TGTGCCAGTAGGGACACAGGGCCCGGGGAGCTGTTTTTT
CASRDTGPGELFF
>.|TRBJ2-7|TRBD1|TRBV6-1
TGTGCCAGCACGGACAGGTTCTCCTACGAGCAGTACTTC
CASTDRFSYEQYF
>.|TRBJ2-7|TRBD2|TRBV7-9
TGTGCCAGCAGCCCGACTAGCGGGAGATCCTACGAGCAGTACTTC
CASSPTSGRSYEQYF
>few|TRBJ1-5|.|TRBV6-1
TGTGCCAGCACAAAATCGGGGAATAGCAATCAGCCCCAGCATTTT
CASTKSGNSNQPQHF
>.|TRBJ2-5|TRBD1|TRBV7-7
TGTGCCAGCAGCACGGACAGGGCCGAAGAGACCCAGTACTTC
CASSTDRAEETQYF
>.|TRBJ1-3|.|TRBV11-1
TGTGCCAGCAGCCCAGGGGACTCTGGAAACACCATATATTTT
CASSPGDSGNTIYF
>.|TRBJ1-5|TRBD1|TRBV6-5
TGTGCCAGCAGTTGGACAGGGCCTTATAGCAATCAGCCCCAGCATTTT
CASSWTGPYSNQPQHF
>.|TRBJ2-1|.|TRBV27
TGTGCCAGCAGTCGTGGACGCGAGCAGTTCTTC
CASSRGREQFF
>.|TRBJ2-2|.|TRBV7-9
TGTGCCAGCAGGGGTGACACCGGGGAGCTGTTTTTT
CASRGDTGELFF
>.|TRBJ2-1|TRBD2|TRBV5-1
TGCGCCAGCAGCTTGAGTACTAGCGGGTACAATGAGCAGTTCTTC
CASSLSTSGYNEQFF
>.|TRBJ1-6|.|TRBV27
TGTGCCAGCACCCCTAACCACTCGAGGGGCTCACCCCTCCACTTT
CASTPNHSRGSPLHF
>.|TRBJ2-5|.|TRBV29-1
TGCAGCGTTACAGGGATAGAGACCCAGTACTTC
CSVTGIETQYF
>.|TRBJ2-6|.|TRBV7-9
TGTGCCAGCAGCCAATCTGGGGCCAACGTCCTGACTTTC
CASSQSGANVLTF